The next 2 T cell receptor beta chains were all read from a single sample in a study of tumor and adjacent non-tumor tissue in lung cancer (dated by TCRdb to 2017 to 2018). RNA was extracted from bulk unsorted tissue and checked for quality with a NanoDrop ND-1000 and an Agilent 2100. Libraries were made using multiplex PCR. Data came from an Illumina HiSeq 2500. TCRbeta libraries were constructed through three rounds of nested PCR with primers (Table S4) according to protocols modified from ARM-PCR. TCRdb cleaned the public reads at Q25 with fastp, built clones with MiXCR and kept in-frame beta chains. Entries are consolidated by CDR3 protein sequence, retaining the most common genes and DNA. Recorded for this sample are 75,000 to 95,000 distinct CDR3 sequences; roughly 72% of them occurred a single time. The ten largest account for roughly 10% of the sample. Input material: lung tumor tissue. The receptors stem from a woman between 40 and 55 years old with non-small cell lung cancer.

A remark on this clonotype: A junction boundary mismatches the germline segment, possibly from a read error. The V call is TRBV6-5, the J call TRBJ2-3, with D maybe TRBD1 (5 bases). Germline V gives CDR1 MNHEY, CDR2 SVGAGI. This CDR3 has 16 amino acids. CDR3: CVSNPPQGAGTDTQYF. CDR3 coding DNA: TGTGTCAGCAACCCTCCCCAGGGCGCGGGCACAGATACGCAGTATTTT.

This sequence joins TRBV11-2 and TRBJ1-3, with D perhaps matching TRBD1 (5 bases). CDR3 length: 13 amino acids. V was clipped by 11 bases and J by 2 bases, with 13 bases between them. Per germline, CDR1 SGHAT and CDR2 FQNNGV. CDR3 in amino acids: CASAQGAGNTIYF. As DNA, the CDR3 is TGTGCCTCAGCCCAGGGAGCTGGAAACACCATATATTTT.